This record covers a single T cell receptor (beta chain). The antigen remains unidentified. The sort gate was single viable CD3+CD4+CD8-CD45RO+ cells for memory CD4+ T cells. Positive selection with CD4 microbeads enriched total CD4+ T cells. The method was immunoSEQ multiplex PCR; TCRdb's version includes in-frame clones alone and lacks a portion of them. The sample carries tens of thousands of clones, more than 70% recorded once. This entry belongs to a study of memory CD4+ T cells and cytomegalovirus serostatus. Findings and caveats of the study: Repertoires predicted CMV serostatus with median bootstrapped AUC of approximately 0.94. Each of approximately 73 CMV-associated TCRbeta sequences occurred in one to five individuals. The CMV-associated TCR signature appears largely within the CD4+ memory repertoire.

This CDR3 has 13 residues. Germline V gene data show CDR1 as MDHEN and CDR2 as SYDVKM. Trimming removed 2 bases at V and 8 bases at J, with 12 bases between. V usage is TRBV28 and J usage is TRBJ1-2; D unclear. This receptor was taken from an adult in good health and CMV-seronegative. Sequences were obtained from memory CD4+ T cells from blood. The CDR3 region has the DNA TGTGCCAGCAGTTTAGAGGCAGGAAGGGGCTACACCTTC. Translating gives CASSLEAGRGYTF.